The rows below give T cell receptor beta chains drawn from one sample of a study of OX40 agonist ivuxolimab in advanced cancers. Profiled with immunoSEQ multiplex PCR; TCRdb holds only in-frame clones, not every one. The table has tens of thousands of clones, 65% to 90% seen once. This material consisted of CD4+ or CD8+ T cells sorted from blood, taken in a trial of the OX40 agonist ivuxolimab. Source of these receptors: an adult with an advanced solid tumor such as melanoma, head and neck, liver or kidney cancer. Each CDR3 is given with its conserved first and last residue. The order of the fields is CDR3 length, J gene, V gene, CDR3 protein.

>14|TRBJ2-3|TRBV5-1
CASTRDSYTDTQYF
>17|TRBJ2-3|TRBV7-3
CASSLGGGITSTDTQYF
>15|TRBJ2-3|TRBV7-9
CASRQTEAATDTQYF
>15|TRBJ2-1|TRBV9
CASNPGGGAYNEQFF
>15|TRBJ1-2|TRBV2
CASSLPGRNMYGYTF
>14|TRBJ1-6|TRBV6-4
CASSVGSYNSPLHF
>10|TRBJ2-2|TRBV20-1
CSARNRELFF
>15|TRBJ1-6|TRBV10-3
CAISEQGQTNSPLHF
>17|TRBJ2-1|TRBV18
CASSPLAGTSKRNEQFF
>14|TRBJ1-1|TRBV5-6
CASSLPGSNTEAFF
>15|TRBJ2-1|TRBV5-1
CASSQGLAKDNEQFF
>15|TRBJ2-1|TRBV5-1
CASSLGSVSYNEQFF
>13|TRBJ1-1|TRBV29-1
CSAREVGNTEAFF
>13|TRBJ1-2|TRBV2
CASSAMTVGGYTF
>16|TRBJ1-5|TRBV7-8
CASSLAGGLTNQPQHF
>15|TRBJ2-7|TRBV4-1
CASKLRQGTIYEQYF
>16|TRBJ1-4|TRBV19
CASSTIREGTNEKLFF
>11|TRBJ2-5|TRBV7-9
CASSFQETQYF
>12|TRBJ1-1|TRBV6-1
CASSERSTRAFF
>15|TRBJ2-3|TRBV10-2
CASVATSGGARTQYF
>15|TRBJ2-3|TRBV2
CASRGDRGLGGTQYF
>10|TRBJ2-3|TRBV20-1
CSVNTDTQYF
>14|TRBJ1-4|TRBV5-1
CASSFPGTNEKLFF
>17|TRBJ2-1|TRBV19
CASSMKGRERSYNEQFF
>13|TRBJ1-5|TRBV29-1
CSVGVTGDQPQHF
>15|TRBJ2-3|TRBV6-5
CASSTPGAGSDTQYF
>17|TRBJ1-2|TRBV7-8
CASSSGRIHLPNYGYTF
>14|TRBJ2-1|TRBV18
CASSPLTGENEQFF
>13|TRBJ1-1|TRBV7-2
CASSLGVSTEAFF
>15|TRBJ1-2|TRBV6-1
CASSETSLGPYGYTF
>17|TRBJ1-2|TRBV5-1
CASSLGGTAQLRYGYTF
>15|TRBJ2-1|TRBV6-1
CASSEVVGSITSKFF
>13|TRBJ1-3|TRBV9
CASSPQEGNTIYF
>16|TRBJ2-7|TRBV30
CAWNPKSLAGEYEQYF
>13|TRBJ1-1|TRBV5-1
CASRRTGNTEAFF
>12|TRBJ2-5|TRBV19
CASSMRQGTQYF
>16|TRBJ1-5|TRBV19
CASSIRARNSNQPQHF
>15|TRBJ2-1|TRBV13
CASSFSGTSGEEQFF
>14|TRBJ1-4|TRBV7-9
CASSLGRANEKLFF